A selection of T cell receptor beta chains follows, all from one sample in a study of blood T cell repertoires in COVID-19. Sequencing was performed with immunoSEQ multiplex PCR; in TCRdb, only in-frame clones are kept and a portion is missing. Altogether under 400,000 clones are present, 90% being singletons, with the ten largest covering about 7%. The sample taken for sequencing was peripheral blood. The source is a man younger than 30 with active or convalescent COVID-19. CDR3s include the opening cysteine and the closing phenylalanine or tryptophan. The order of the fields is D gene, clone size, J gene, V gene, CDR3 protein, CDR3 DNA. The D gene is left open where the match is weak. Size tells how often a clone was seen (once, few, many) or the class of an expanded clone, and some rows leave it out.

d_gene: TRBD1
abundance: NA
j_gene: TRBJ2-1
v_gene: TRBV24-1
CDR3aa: CATSDPTGGNPYNEQFF
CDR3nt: TGTGCCACCAGTGACCCCACAGGGGGGAATCCCTACAATGAGCAGTTCTTC

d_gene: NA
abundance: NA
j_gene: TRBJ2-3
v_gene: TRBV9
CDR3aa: CASSVETGTSTDTQYF
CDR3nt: TGTGCCAGCAGCGTAGAAACGGGTACGAGCACAGATACGCAGTATTTT

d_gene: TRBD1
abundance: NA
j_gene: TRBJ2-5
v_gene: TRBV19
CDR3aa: CASSTPLGGLYQETQYF
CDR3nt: TGTGCCAGTAGTACTCCGTTAGGGGGCCTATACCAAGAGACCCAGTACTTC

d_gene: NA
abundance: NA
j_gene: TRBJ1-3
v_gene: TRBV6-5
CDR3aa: CASTREVSGNTIYF
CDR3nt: TGTGCCAGCACCAGGGAAGTCTCTGGAAACACCATATATTTT

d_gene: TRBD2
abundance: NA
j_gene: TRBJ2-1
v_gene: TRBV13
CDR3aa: CASERASGGNEQFF
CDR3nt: TGTGCCAGCGAGCGGGCTAGCGGAGGGAATGAGCAGTTCTTC

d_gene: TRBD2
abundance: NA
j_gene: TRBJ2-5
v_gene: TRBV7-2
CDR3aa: CVSSFSSSGVQETQYF
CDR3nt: TGTGTCAGCAGCTTCAGCTCAAGCGGGGTACAAGAGACCCAGTACTTC

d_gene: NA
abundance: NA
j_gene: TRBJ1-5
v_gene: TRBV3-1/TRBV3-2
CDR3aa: CASSQLEGPGNQPQHF
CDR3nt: TGTGCCAGCAGCCAATTGGAGGGTCCGGGCAATCAGCCCCAGCATTTT

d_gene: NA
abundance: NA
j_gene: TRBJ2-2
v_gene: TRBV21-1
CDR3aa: CASSFLDASSGGADFGELFF
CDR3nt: TGTGCCAGCAGCTTCCTGGATGCGTCTAGCGGGGGGGCCGACTTCGGGGAGCTGTTTTTT

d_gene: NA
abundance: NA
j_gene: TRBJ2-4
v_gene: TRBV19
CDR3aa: CASTPSTRGKNIQYF
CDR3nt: TGTGCCAGCACCCCGTCGACGCGGGGCAAAAACATTCAGTACTTC

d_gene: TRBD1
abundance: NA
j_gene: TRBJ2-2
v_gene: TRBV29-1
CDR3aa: CSVDRGLDGELFF
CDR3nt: TGCAGCGTTGACAGGGGGCTGGACGGGGAGCTGTTTTTT

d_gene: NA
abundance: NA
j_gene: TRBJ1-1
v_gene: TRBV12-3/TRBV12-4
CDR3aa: CASSFSVVREAFF
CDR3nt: TGTGCCAGCAGTTTCTCGGTAGTAAGAGAAGCTTTCTTT

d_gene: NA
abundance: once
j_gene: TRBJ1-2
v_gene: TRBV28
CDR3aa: CASSLKRGYTF
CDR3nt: TGTGCCAGCAGTTTAAAGCGGGGCTACACCTTC

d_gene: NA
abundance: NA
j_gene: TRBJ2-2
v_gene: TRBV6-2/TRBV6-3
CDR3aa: CASSYSRAAITPAGELFF
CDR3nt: TGTGCCAGCAGTTACTCGAGGGCAGCGATTACCCCCGCCGGGGAGCTGTTTTTT

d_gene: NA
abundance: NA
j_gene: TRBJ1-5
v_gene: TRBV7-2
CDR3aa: CASSLGQFNQPQHF
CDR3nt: TGTGCCAGCAGCTTAGGGCAGTTCAATCAGCCCCAGCATTTT

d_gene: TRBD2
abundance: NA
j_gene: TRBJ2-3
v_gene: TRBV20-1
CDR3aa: CSASLLAGGRTDTQYF
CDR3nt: TGCAGTGCTAGTCTCCTAGCGGGGGGGCGTACAGATACGCAGTATTTT

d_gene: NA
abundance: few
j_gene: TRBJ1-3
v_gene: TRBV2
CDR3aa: CASSDPTSGNTIYF
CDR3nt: TGTGCCAGCAGTGACCCAACAAGTGGAAACACCATATATTTT

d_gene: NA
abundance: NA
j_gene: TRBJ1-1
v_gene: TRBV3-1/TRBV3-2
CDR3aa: CASSQVRGTMNTEAFF
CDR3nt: TGTGCCAGCAGCCAAGTCCGGGGAACCATGAACACTGAAGCTTTCTTT

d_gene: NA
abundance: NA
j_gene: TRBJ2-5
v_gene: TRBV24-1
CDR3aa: CATSDPLGGAQETQYF
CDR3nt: TGTGCCACCAGTGACCCCCTCGGGGGAGCCCAAGAGACCCAGTACTTC

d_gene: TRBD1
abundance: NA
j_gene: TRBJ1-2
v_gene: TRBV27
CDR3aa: CASSLSSGTEYGYTF
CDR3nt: TGTGCCAGCAGTTTATCATCCGGGACAGAGTATGGCTACACCTTC

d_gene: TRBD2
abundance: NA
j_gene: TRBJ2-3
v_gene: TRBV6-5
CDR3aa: CASSPGTSGRTQYF
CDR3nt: TGTGCCAGCAGCCCCGGGACTAGCGGGCGGACGCAGTATTTT

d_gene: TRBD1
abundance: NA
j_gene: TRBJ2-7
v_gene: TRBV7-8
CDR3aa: CASSLHRGTGGYEQYF
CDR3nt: TGTGCCAGCAGCTTACATCGTGGGACAGGGGGCTACGAGCAGTACTTC

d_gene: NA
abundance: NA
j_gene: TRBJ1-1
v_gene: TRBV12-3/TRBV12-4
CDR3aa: CASTIRGTEAFF
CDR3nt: TGTGCCAGCACCATTCGGGGGACTGAAGCTTTCTTT

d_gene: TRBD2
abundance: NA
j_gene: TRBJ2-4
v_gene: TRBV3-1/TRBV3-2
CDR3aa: CASSHRLAVPQDIQYF
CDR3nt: TGTGCCAGCAGCCATAGACTAGCGGTTCCCCAGGACATTCAGTACTTC

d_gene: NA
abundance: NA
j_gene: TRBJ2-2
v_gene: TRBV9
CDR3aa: CASKRTGASNTGELFF
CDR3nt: TGTGCCAGCAAAAGGACGGGTGCTAGCAACACCGGGGAGCTGTTTTTT

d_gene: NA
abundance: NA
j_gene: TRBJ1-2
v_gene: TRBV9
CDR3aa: CASSPRDSIF
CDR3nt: TGTGCCAGCAGCCCCCGGGACTCGATCTTC

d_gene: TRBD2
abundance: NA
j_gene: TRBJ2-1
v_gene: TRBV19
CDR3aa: CASKLAGGSYNEQFF
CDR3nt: TGTGCCAGTAAGTTGGCGGGAGGCTCCTACAATGAGCAGTTCTTC

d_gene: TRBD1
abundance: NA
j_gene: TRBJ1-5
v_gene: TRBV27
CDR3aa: CASNGQAHQPQHF
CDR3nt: TGTGCCAGCAATGGACAGGCCCATCAGCCCCAGCATTTT

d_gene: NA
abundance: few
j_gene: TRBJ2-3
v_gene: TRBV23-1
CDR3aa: CASSQVSAGRRLDTQYF
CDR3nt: TGCGCCAGCAGTCAAGTATCGGCAGGGAGGCGCCTAGATACGCAGTATTTT

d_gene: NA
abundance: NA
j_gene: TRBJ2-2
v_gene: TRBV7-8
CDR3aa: CASSLIQPIENTGELFF
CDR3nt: TGTGCCAGCAGCTTAATCCAACCAATAGAGAACACCGGGGAGCTGTTTTTT

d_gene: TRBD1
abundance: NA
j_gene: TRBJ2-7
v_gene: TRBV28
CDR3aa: CASSTTGGAGYEQYF
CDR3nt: TGTGCCAGCAGCACAACAGGGGGCGCGGGATACGAGCAGTACTTC

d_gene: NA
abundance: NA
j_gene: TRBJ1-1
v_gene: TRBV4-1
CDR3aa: CASSLLEPSNTEAFF
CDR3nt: TGCGCCAGCAGTCTTCTGGAGCCCTCGAACACTGAAGCTTTCTTT

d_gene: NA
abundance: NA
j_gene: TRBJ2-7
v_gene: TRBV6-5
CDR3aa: CASSPGKKYEQYF
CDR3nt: TGTGCCAGCAGTCCCGGGAAGAAATACGAGCAGTACTTC

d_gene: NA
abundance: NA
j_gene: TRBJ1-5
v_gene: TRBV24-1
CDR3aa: CATSDGTKGNQPQHF
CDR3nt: TGTGCCACCAGTGATGGGACAAAGGGCAATCAGCCCCAGCATTTT

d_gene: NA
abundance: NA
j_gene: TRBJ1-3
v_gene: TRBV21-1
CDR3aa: CATRGALSGNTIYF
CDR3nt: TGTGCCACCAGGGGGGCCCTCTCTGGAAACACCATATATTTT